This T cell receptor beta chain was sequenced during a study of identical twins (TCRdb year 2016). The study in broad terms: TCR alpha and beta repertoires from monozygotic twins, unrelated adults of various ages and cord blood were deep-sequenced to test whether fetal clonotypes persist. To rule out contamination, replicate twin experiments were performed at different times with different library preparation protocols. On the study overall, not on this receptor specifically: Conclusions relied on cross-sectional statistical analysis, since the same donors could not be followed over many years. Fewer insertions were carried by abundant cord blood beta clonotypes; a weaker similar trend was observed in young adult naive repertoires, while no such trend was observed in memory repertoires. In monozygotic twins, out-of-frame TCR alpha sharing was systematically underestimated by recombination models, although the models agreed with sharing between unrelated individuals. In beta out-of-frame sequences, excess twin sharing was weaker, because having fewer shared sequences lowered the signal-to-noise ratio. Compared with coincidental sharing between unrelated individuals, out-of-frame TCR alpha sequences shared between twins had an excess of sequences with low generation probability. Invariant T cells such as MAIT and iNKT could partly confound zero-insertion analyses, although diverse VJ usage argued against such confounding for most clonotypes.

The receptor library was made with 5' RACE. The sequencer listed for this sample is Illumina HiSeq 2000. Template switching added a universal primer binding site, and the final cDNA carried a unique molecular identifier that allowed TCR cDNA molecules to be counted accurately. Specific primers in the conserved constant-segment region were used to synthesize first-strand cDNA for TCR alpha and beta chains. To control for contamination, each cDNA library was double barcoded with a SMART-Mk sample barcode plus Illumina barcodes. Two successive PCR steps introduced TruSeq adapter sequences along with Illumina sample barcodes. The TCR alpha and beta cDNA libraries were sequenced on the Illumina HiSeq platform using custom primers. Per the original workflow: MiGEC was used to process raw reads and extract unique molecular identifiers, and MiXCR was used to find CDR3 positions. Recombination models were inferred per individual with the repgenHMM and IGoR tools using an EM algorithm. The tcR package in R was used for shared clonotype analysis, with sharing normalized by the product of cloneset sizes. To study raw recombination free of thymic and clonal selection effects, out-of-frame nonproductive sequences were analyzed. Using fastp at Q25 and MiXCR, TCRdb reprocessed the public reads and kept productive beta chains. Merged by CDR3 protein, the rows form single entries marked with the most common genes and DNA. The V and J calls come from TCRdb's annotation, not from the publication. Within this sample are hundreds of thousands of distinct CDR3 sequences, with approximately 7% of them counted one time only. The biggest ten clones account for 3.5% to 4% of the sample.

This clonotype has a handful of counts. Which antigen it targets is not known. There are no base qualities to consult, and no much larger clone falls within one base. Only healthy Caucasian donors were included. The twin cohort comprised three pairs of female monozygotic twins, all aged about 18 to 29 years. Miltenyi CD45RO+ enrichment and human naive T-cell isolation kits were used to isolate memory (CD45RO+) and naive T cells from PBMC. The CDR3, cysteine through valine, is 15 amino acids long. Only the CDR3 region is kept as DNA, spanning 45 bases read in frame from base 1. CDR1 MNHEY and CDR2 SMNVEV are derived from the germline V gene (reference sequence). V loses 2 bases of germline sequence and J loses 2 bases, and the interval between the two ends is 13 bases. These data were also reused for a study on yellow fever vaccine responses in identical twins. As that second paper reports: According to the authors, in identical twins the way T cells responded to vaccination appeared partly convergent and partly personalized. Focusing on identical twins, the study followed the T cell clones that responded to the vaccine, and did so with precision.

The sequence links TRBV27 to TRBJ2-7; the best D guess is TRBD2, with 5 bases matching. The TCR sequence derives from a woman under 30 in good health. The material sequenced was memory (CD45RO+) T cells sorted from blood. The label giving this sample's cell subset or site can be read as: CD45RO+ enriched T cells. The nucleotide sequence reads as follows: TGTGCCAGCAGTTTAAAGGCCGGGGTGGCCTACGAGCAGTACGTC. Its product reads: CASSLKAGVAYEQYV.